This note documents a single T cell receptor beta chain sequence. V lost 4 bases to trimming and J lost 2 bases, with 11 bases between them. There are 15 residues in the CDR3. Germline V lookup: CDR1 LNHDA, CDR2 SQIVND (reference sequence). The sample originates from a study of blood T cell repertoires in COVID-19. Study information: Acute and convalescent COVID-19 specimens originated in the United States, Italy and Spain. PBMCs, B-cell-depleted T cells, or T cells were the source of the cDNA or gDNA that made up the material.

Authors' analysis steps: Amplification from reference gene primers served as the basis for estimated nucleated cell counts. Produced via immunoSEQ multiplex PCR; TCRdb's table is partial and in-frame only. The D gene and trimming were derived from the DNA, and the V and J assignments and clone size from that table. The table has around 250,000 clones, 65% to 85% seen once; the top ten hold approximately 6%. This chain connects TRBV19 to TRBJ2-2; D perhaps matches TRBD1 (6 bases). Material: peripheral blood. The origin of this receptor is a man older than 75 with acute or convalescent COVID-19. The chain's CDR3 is CASSTTGINTGELFF. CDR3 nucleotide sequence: TGTGCCAGTAGTACGACAGGCATTAACACCGGGGAGCTGTTTTTT.